This paragraph reports one T cell receptor (beta chain). This entry is derived from a study of blood T cell repertoires in COVID-19. The CDR3 loop spans 10 amino acids. The germline V gene encodes CDR1 DFQATT and CDR2 SNEGSKA (reference sequence). V was cut by 7 bases and J by 6 bases, with 8 bases left in between. Clones were sequenced by immunoSEQ multiplex PCR, and TCRdb holds only the in-frame ones, with some missing. Of about 180,000 clones detected, around 80% appear once; the ten largest clones hold 8.4%. The chain recombines TRBV20-1 with TRBJ2-3; no definite D call. The sample consisted of peripheral blood. The receptor was isolated from a woman in her 70s with acute or convalescent COVID-19. The CDR3 protein is CSVRLDTQYF. CDR3 nucleotides: TGCAGTGTTCGACTGGATACGCAGTATTTT.